The 6 T cell receptor beta chains below were found in one sample sequenced in a study of OX40 agonist ivuxolimab in advanced cancers. Sequencing was performed with immunoSEQ multiplex PCR; in TCRdb, only in-frame clones are kept and a portion is missing. Found here are roughly 56,000 clones, approximately 86% of them singletons; the top ten hold roughly 3.7%. The sequences come from CD4+ or CD8+ T cells sorted from blood, collected in a trial of the OX40 agonist ivuxolimab. These receptors were taken from an adult with an advanced solid tumor such as melanoma, head and neck, liver or kidney cancer.

V gene TRBV7-9 combines with J gene TRBJ2-7; TRBD1 agrees at 11 bases. Trimming took 2 bases from V and 5 from J; bases not matched to a gene: 11. CDR3 length equals 17 residues. Per the germline V gene, CDR1 is SEHNR and CDR2 is FQNEAQ (reference sequence). CDR3 in DNA: TGTGCCAGCAGCTTAAAGGACAGGGGGCTCGTAGTTGACGAGCAGTACTTC. As protein: CASSLKDRGLVVDEQYF.

The rearrangement uses TRBV4-3 and TRBJ2-2, with D uncertain. Germline V gene sequence: CDR1 LGHNA, CDR2 YSLEER. The CDR3 sequence is 17 residues long. V was trimmed by 4 bases and J by 1 base, leaving 16 bases between them. The CDR3 bases are TGCGCCAGCAGCCTTCGAAAGGAGACGAGGAACACCGGGGAGCTGTTTTTT. This encodes CASSLRKETRNTGELFF.

The gene calls are TRBV5-4 and TRBJ2-5; a weak D match, TRBD2 (5 bases). The CDR3 loop spans 12 amino acids. Germline CDR1 reads SGHNT; CDR2 reads YYREEE (reference sequence). With 4 bases removed from V and 7 bases from J, the gap between germline ends came to 11 bases. In DNA form, the CDR3 reads TGTGCCAGCAGCCCTTGGGCGGGGACCCAGTACTTC. It codes for CASSPWAGTQYF.

This clone was seen a single time. The genes are TRBV19 and TRBJ1-1; D unclear. CDR1 and CDR2 (germline): LNHDA, SQIVND (reference sequence). There are 13 residues in the CDR3. With 3 bases removed from V and 4 bases from J, the gap between germline ends came to 9 bases. CDR3: CASSIDGGTEAFF. The CDR3 coding sequence is TGTGCCAGTAGTATTGACGGCGGCACTGAAGCTTTCTTT.

This chain connects TRBV19 to TRBJ1-4; weak D call: TRBD1 (6 bases). Germline V lookup: CDR1 LNHDA, CDR2 SQIVND (reference sequence). The CDR3 is 14 amino acids. V was pared by 3 bases and J by 7 bases, with 12 bases between. CDR3 coding DNA: TGTGCCAGTAGTATCTGGGGACAACTTGAAAAACTGTTTTTT. Protein product: CASSIWGQLEKLFF.

The chain employs TRBV7-9 and TRBJ1-1; no clear D gene. Germline V lookup: CDR1 SEHNR, CDR2 FQNEAQ (reference sequence). This CDR3 has 19 residues. The V gene lost 1 base and the J gene lost 1 base, with 22 bases spanning the gap. In DNA, the CDR3 is TGTGCCAGCAGCTTAGAGGCCAAGGGCAGACTCTTCCCGAACACTGAAGCTTTCTTT. Translated: CASSLEAKGRLFPNTEAFF.